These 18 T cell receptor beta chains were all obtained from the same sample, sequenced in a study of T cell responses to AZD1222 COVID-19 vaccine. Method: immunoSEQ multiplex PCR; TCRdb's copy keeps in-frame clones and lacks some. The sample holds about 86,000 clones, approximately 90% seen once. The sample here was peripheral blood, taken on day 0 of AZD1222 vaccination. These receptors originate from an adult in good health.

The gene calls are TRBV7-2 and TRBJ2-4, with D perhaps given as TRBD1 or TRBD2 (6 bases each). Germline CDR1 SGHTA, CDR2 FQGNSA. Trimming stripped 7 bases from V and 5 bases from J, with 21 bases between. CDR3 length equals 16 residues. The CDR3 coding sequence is TGTGCCAGCACCCTAGCCCAGGGTGGGGGGCAAAACATTCAGTACTTC. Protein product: CASTLAQGGGQNIQYF. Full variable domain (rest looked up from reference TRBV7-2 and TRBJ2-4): GAGVSQSPSNKVTEKGKDVELRCDPISGHTALYWYRQSLGQGLEFLIYFQGNSAPDKSGLPSDRFSAERTGGSVSTLTIQRTQQEDSAVYLCASTLAQGGGQNIQYFGAGTRLSVL.

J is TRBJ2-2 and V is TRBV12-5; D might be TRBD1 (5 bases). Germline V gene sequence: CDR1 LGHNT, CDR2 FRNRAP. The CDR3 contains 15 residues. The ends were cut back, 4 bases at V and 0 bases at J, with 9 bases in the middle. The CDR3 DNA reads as TGTGCTAGTGGTTCGGACACGACGAACACCGGGGAGCTGTTTTTT. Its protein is CASGSDTTNTGELFF.

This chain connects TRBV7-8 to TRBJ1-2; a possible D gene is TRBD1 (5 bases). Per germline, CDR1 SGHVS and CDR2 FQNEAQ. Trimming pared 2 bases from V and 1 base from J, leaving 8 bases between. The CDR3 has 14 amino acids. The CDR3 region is CASSLIRDNYGYTF. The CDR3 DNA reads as TGTGCCAGCAGCTTAATCAGGGATAACTATGGCTACACCTTC.

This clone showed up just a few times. The CDR3 loop is CASSPRTGNYEQYF. DNA of the CDR3: TGTGCCAGCAGCCCCCGTACAGGGAACTACGAGCAGTACTTC. The chain links TRBV7-2 to TRBJ2-7; D is perhaps TRBD1 (6 bases). V lost 5 bases to trimming and J lost 3 bases, with 14 bases between them. The CDR3 consists of 14 residues. The V gene's germline CDR1 is SGHTA and CDR2 FQGNSA.

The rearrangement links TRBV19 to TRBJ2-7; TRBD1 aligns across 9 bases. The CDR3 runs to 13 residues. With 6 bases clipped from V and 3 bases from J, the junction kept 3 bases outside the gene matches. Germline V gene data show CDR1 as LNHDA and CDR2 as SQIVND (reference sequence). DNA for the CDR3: TGTGCCAGTAGCTCGGGACAGGGCTACGAGCAGTACTTC. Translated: CASSSGQGYEQYF. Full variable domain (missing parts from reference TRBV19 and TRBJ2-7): DGGITQSPKYLFRKEGQNVTLSCEQNLNHDAMYWYRQDPGQGLRLIYYSQIVNDFQKGDIAEGYSVSREKKESFPLTVTSAQKNPTAFYLCASSSGQGYEQYFGPGTRLTVT.

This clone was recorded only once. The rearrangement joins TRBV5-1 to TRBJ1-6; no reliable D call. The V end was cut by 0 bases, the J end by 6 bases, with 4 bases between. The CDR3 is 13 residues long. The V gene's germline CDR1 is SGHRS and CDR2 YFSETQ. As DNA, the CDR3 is TGCGCCAGCAGCTTGGCCCGTAATTCACCCCTCCACTTT. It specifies CASSLARNSPLHF. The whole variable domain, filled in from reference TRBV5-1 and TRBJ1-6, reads KAGVTQTPRYLIKTRGQQVTLSCSPISGHRSVSWYQQTPGQGLQFLFEYFSETQRNKGNFPGRFSGRQFSNSRSEMNVSTLELGDSALYLCASSLARNSPLHFGNGTRLTVT.

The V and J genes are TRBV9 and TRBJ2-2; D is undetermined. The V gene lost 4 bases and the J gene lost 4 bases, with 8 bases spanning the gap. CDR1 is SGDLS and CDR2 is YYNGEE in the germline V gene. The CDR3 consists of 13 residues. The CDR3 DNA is TGTGCCAGCAGCCCCTTTCCCACCGGGGAGCTGTTTTTT. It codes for CASSPFPTGELFF.

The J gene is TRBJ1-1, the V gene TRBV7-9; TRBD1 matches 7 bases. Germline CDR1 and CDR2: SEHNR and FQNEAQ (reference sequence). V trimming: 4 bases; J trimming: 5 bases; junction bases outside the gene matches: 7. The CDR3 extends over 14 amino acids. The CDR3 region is CASSSQGGFTEAFF. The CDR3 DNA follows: TGTGCCAGCAGCTCCCAGGGGGGTTTTACTGAAGCTTTCTTT.

Here the CDR3 reads CASSKGQNSPLHF. In DNA, the CDR3 is TGTGCCAGCAGTAAGGGACAGAACTCACCCCTCCACTTT. The chain has TRBV6-6 and TRBJ1-6; 7 nucleotides match TRBD1. This CDR3 comprises 13 residues. V was pared by 5 bases and J by 10 bases, with 5 bases of the junction left unmatched. Germline V lookup: CDR1 MNHNY, CDR2 SVGAGI (reference sequence).

The CDR3 DNA reads as TGTGCCAGCAGTCTGCTATCAATGGAGAGGCAGTACTTC. Its protein is CASSLLSMERQYF. The gene calls are TRBV2 and TRBJ2-7; D is undetermined. The V end lost 5 bases, the J end lost 9 bases, and 17 bases lay between the germline ends. CDR1 SNHLY and CDR2 FYNNEI come from the germline V gene. The CDR3 has 13 residues.

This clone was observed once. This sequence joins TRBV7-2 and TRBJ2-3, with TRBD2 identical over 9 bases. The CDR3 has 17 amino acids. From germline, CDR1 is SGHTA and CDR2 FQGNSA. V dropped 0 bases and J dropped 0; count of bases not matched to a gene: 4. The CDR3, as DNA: TGTGCCAGCAGCTTAGCGCCCAGCGGGGGGAGCACAGATACGCAGTATTTT. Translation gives CASSLAPSGGSTDTQYF.

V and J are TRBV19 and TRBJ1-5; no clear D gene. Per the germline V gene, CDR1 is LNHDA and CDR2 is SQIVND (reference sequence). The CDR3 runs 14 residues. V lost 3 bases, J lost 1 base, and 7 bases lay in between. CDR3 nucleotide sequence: TGTGCCAGTAGTATCGGGTTAAGCAATCAGCCCCAGCATTTT. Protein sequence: CASSIGLSNQPQHF.

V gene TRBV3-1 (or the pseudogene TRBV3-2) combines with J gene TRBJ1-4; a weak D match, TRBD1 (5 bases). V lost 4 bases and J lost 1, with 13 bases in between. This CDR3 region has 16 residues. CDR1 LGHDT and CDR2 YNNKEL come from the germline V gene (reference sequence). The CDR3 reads CASSPLGGVTNEKLFF. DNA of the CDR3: TGTGCCAGCAGCCCCTTGGGGGGGGTAACTAATGAAAAACTGTTTTTT.

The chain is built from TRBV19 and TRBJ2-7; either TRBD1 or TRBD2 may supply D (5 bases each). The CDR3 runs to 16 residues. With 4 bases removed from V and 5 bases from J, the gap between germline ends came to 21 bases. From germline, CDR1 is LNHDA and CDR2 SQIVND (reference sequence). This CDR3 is CASSTLPGPQPHEQYF. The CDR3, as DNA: TGTGCCAGTAGTACCCTCCCGGGACCTCAACCGCACGAGCAGTACTTC.

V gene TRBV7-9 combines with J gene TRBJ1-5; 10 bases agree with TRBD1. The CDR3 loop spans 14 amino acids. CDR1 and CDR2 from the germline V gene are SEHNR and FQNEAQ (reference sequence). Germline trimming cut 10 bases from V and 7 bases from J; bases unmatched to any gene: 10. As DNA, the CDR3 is TGTGCCATTACGACCGGGACAGGGGAGCAGCCCCAGCATTTT. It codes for CAITTGTGEQPQHF.

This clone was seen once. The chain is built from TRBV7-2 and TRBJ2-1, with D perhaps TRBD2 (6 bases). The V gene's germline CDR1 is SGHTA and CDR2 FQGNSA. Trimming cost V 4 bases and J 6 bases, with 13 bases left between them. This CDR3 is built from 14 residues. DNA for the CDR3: TGTGCCAGCAGCTCCCGCGCCGGGGGCAATGAGCAGTTCTTC. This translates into CASSSRAGGNEQFF.

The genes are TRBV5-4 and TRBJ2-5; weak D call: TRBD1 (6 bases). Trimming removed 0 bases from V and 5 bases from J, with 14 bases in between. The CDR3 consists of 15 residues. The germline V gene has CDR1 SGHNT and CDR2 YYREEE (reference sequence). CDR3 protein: CASSLGGGRSETQYF. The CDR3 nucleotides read TGTGCCAGCAGCTTGGGTGGGGGCCGTAGTGAGACCCAGTACTTC. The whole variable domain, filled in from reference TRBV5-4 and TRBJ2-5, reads ETGVTQSPTHLIKTRGQQVTLRCSSQSGHNTVSWYQQALGQGPQFIFQYYREEENGRGNFPPRFSGLQFPNYSSELNVNALELDDSALYLCASSLGGGRSETQYFGPGTRLLVL.

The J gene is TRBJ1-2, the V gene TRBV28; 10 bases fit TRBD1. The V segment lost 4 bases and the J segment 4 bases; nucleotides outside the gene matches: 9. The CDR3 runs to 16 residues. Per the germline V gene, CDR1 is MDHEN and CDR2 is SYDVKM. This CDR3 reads CASSSFSGTGVYGYTF. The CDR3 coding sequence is TGTGCCAGCAGTTCCTTTTCCGGGACAGGGGTCTATGGCTACACCTTC.